The clone carrying this T cell receptor beta chain appeared a few times. Preparation of the TCRbeta library was carried out with unique molecular identifiers. TCRdb itself ran the PCR reads through MiXCR, one entry per CDR3 protein. Among about 610,000 distinct CDR3 sequences listed, roughly a tenth were seen once. These data are taken from a study of T-cell reconstitution after alpha-beta-depleted transplantation in children. The germline V gene encodes CDR1 LGHNT and CDR2 FRNRAP. The CDR3 contains 15 residues. V gave up 6 bases and J gave up 6 bases, with 17 bases separating them. This chain connects TRBV12-5 to TRBJ2-2, with D possibly being TRBD1 (6 bases). This TCR was sampled from a human donor who donated a stem cell graft to a child with acute myeloid leukemia. Specimen: PBMCs from the stem cell graft donor, collected from the stem cell graft. The CDR3 is CASGLDRASAGELFF. CDR3 DNA sequence: TGTGCTAGTGGCCTGGACAGAGCTAGTGCCGGGGAGCTGTTTTTT.